This TCR beta chain was captured in a study of shared clonotypes between healthy human individuals. General observations from the study: The sharing of 4.5% to 5% of naive CD4 clonotypes was seen across a handful of donors.

This clone occurred a few times. What it binds is unknown. Other DNA variants within this sample encode the same CDR3. CDR3 length: 12 residues. V lost 0 bases and J lost 3, with 6 bases in between. Germline loops: CDR1 SQVTM, CDR2 ANQGSEA. CD8 cells classed as naive were CD45RO-negative and positively selected for CCR7, excluding terminally differentiated effector memory CD45RA+ cells. Per the original methods: ImmunoSEQ supplied junction-only sequences lacking quality scores, so filtering was different. Using immunoSEQ multiplex PCR, the repertoire was profiled, and TCRdb retains in-frame clones only, with some absent. V and J calls and clone size are as listed in that table; D and trimming were resolved from the DNA. The sample records roughly 2 million clones, about 95% being singletons.

The sample comprised naive CD8+ T cells sorted from blood. V usage is TRBV29-1 and J usage is TRBJ2-7; D is uncertain. This receptor was obtained from a man aged 18-30 years in good health. CDR3 residues: CSVEDRSYEQYF. The CDR3 DNA reads TGCAGCGTTGAAGATCGGAGCTACGAGCAGTACTTC.